Listed here are 32 T cell receptor beta chains from one sample, sequenced in a study of T cell repertoires in cytomegalovirus infection. Each CDR3 protein is one row after TCRdb ran MiXCR on the reads. This table has about 300,000 distinct CDR3 sequences, about 9.1% appearing once. The sample taken for sequencing was PBMCs. The receptors were sampled from a human donor in good health (CMV status not recorded). Some clones in this sample may be carry-over from other donors' samples.

The CDR3 region has the DNA TGCGCCAGCAGTTCCCGAGAGGGTGGGAAACTGTTTTTT. Protein product: CASSSREGGKLFF. This rearrangement joins TRBV5-1 to TRBJ1-4; D is ambiguous. This CDR3 region has 13 residues. CDR1 SGHRS and CDR2 YFSETQ come from the germline V gene. Trimming pared 5 bases from V and 11 bases from J, leaving 16 bases between.

The rearrangement joins TRBV6-2 or TRBV6-3 to TRBJ1-1, with D perhaps TRBD1 (6 bases). CDR3 length: 13 residues. Germline-derived CDR1 and CDR2 are MNHEY and SVGEGT. The V gene lost 5 bases and the J gene lost 4 bases, with 11 bases spanning the gap. The chain's CDR3 is CASSGGRATEAFF. For the CDR3, the DNA is TGTGCCAGCAGTGGGGGGCGCGCCACTGAAGCTTTCTTT.

This clonotype was observed at least ten times. The chain links TRBV19 to TRBJ1-1; D is unresolved. In germline, CDR1 is LNHDA, CDR2 SQIVND (reference sequence). Trimming removed 9 bases at V and 6 bases at J, with 11 bases between. CDR3 length: 11 residues. Written as DNA, the CDR3 is TGTGCCAGCTCGAGGATCTCTGAAGCTTTCTTT. Translated, it gives CASSRISEAFF. The full variable domain, its missing parts supplied by reference TRBV19 and TRBJ1-1, is DGGITQSPKYLFRKEGQNVTLSCEQNLNHDAMYWYRQDPGQGLRLIYYSQIVNDFQKGDIAEGYSVSREKKESFPLTVTSAQKNPTAFYLCASSRISEAFFGQGTRLTVV.

On this clonotype itself: A junction end diverges from the germline sequence, so it may reflect a read error. V is TRBV25-1 and J is TRBJ1-5; 7 bases map to TRBD1. CDR1 is MGHDK and CDR2 is SYGVNS in the germline V gene. The CDR3 covers 14 residues. The CDR3 DNA reads TGTGCCAGCCGTGAAACAGGGGGCAATCAGCCCCAGCATTTT. This gives the protein CASRETGGNQPQHF.

At least ten counts were recorded for this clonotype. This chain uses TRBV7-2 with TRBJ2-1; TRBD1 matches 7 bases. Trimming took 5 bases from V and 10 from J; bases not matched to a gene: 11. The CDR3 sequence is 14 residues long. The germline V gene encodes CDR1 SGHTA and CDR2 FQGNSA. CDR3 bases: TGTGCCAGCAGCCCAACGGGCAGGGGGAACGAGCAGTTCTTC. Translated: CASSPTGRGNEQFF.

This clonotype was detected ten times or more. The V call is TRBV29-1, the J call TRBJ1-2, with a weak D call TRBD1 (5 bases). The germline V and J ends were trimmed by 2 bases and 7 bases, with 11 bases remaining between them. Germline V CDR1 and CDR2: SQVTM, ANQGSEA. The CDR3 is made up of 12 amino acids. Here the CDR3 DNA reads TGCAGCGTTGAACAGGGAAGGGGTGGCTACACCTTC. It encodes CSVEQGRGGYTF.

This clonotype was detected ten times or more. DNA for the CDR3: TGTGCCAGCAGCCACAGGGTTGGGTCTGGGGCCAACGTCCTGACTTTC. Translation: CASSHRVGSGANVLTF. V and J are TRBV14 and TRBJ2-6; the D gene is possibly TRBD1 (5 bases). The V end was cut by 3 bases, the J end by 1 base, with 10 bases between. This CDR3 comprises 16 residues. Looked up from germline, CDR1 is SGHDN and CDR2 is FVKESK.

This clonotype showed up many times. The rearrangement uses TRBV20-1 and TRBJ2-1; TRBD1 matches at 10 bases. Trimming removed 0 bases from V and 6 bases from J; junction bases left unmatched: 8. CDR1 is DFQATT, CDR2 SNEGSKA, per germline (reference sequence). CDR3 length: 16 residues. CDR3 bases: TGCAGTGCTAGAGACCCGGGACAGGGGACCGGCAATGAGCAGTTCTTC. This translates into CSARDPGQGTGNEQFF.

This sequence joins TRBV6-6 and TRBJ1-3; D gene unclear. Deletions cut 6 bases from V and 9 bases from J, with 12 bases between. The CDR3 has 12 amino acids. Germline V gene sequence: CDR1 MNHNY, CDR2 SVGAGI (reference sequence). The chain's CDR3 is CASSYISSTIYF. Written as DNA, the CDR3 is TGTGCCAGCAGCTACATAAGCAGCACCATATATTTT.

With regard to this clonotype: A much larger clonotype is one base distant, so this may be a read error. This rearrangement joins TRBV12-3 or TRBV12-4 to TRBJ2-3, with D perhaps matching TRBD1 (6 bases). Trimming shortened V by 6 bases and J by 5 bases, and 15 bases separated the two germline ends. The length of the CDR3 is 14 residues. In nucleotides, the CDR3 is TGTGCCAGCAGCACCCGCGGCAGGGGAGATACGCAGTATTTT. Its protein product is CASSTRGRGDTQYF.

CDR3 in amino acids: CASSSPAGGRETQYF. CDR3 bases: TGTGCCAGCAGCTCCCCGGCGGGGGGCAGGGAGACCCAGTACTTC. The chain recombines TRBV7-2 with TRBJ2-5, with TRBD2 identical over 8 bases. The CDR3 extends over 15 amino acids. From germline, CDR1 is SGHTA and CDR2 FQGNSA. V was clipped by 4 bases and J by 5 bases; unmatched bases: 9.

With regard to this clonotype: A much larger clonotype is one base distant, so this may be a read error. The genes are TRBV20-1 and TRBJ2-1; D may be TRBD1 (5 bases). Germline V gene data show CDR1 as DFQATT and CDR2 as SNEGSKA (reference sequence). CDR3 size: 14 residues. The CDR3 reads CRARETGSRNEQFF. The CDR3 region has the DNA TGCAGAGCTAGAGAAACAGGAAGTAGGAATGAGCAGTTCTTC.

This clonotype was picked up many times. The chain couples TRBV3-1 to TRBJ2-1; 16 bases line up with TRBD2. The CDR3 is 18 amino acids. The germline V gene has CDR1 LGHDT and CDR2 YNNKEL (reference sequence). Unmatched junction bases numbered 9, after V lost 2 bases and J lost 8 bases. CDR3 sequence: CASSQISGTSGGVYEQFF. CDR3 DNA: TGTGCCAGCAGCCAAATCTCCGGGACTAGCGGGGGGGTGTATGAGCAGTTCTTC.

This clonotype turned up a few times. A much larger clonotype is one base distant, so this may be a read error. The chain links TRBV6-2 or TRBV6-3 to TRBJ2-7; D remains unclear. CDR3 size: 11 residues. Per germline, CDR1 MNHEY and CDR2 SVGEGT. The V and J ends lost 2 bases and 5 bases respectively, with 4 bases between them. CDR3 protein: CASSYGDEQYV. The CDR3, as DNA: TGTGCCAGCAGTTACGGGGACGAGCAGTACGTC.

This clonotype was recorded many times. The CDR3 region has the DNA TGTGCCAGCAGCTTAGGTGGTAGCGGCAATGAGCAGTTCTTC. It translates to CASSLGGSGNEQFF. The J gene is TRBJ2-1, the V gene TRBV7-2; possible D gene TRBD2, 6 bases. The CDR3 covers 14 residues. Germline V gives CDR1 SGHTA, CDR2 FQGNSA. Trimming removed 1 base from V and 6 bases from J, with 10 bases in between.

This clonotype was counted ten times or more. The V gene is TRBV25-1, the J gene TRBJ1-5; 9 nucleotides line up with TRBD1. The ends lost 10 bases at V and 3 bases at J; junction bases unmatched: 16. The CDR3 consists of 17 residues. Germline V gene sequence: CDR1 MGHDK, CDR2 SYGVNS. This CDR3 reads CATFPGTGILNNQPQHF. The CDR3 DNA is TGTGCCACCTTTCCCGGGACAGGGATTCTGAACAATCAGCCCCAGCATTTT. The full variable domain, its missing parts supplied by reference TRBV25-1 and TRBJ1-5, is EADIYQTPRYLVIGTGKKITLECSQTMGHDKMYWYQQDPGMELHLIHYSYGVNSTEKGDLSSESTVSRIRTEHFPLTLESARPSHTSQYLCATFPGTGILNNQPQHFGDGTRLSIL.

A few counts support this clonotype. V usage is TRBV7-3 and J usage is TRBJ1-1, with 8 bases lining up with TRBD1. V trimming: 1 base; J trimming: 1 base; junction bases outside the gene matches: 8. This CDR3 is built from 17 residues. Germline loops: CDR1 SGHTA, CDR2 FQGTGA. CDR3 residues: CASSLRLQGAGNTEAFF. CDR3 nucleotide sequence: TGTGCCAGCAGCTTAAGGCTCCAGGGGGCGGGGAACACTGAAGCTTTCTTT.

There are many counts of this clonotype. The chain recombines TRBV6-9 with TRBJ1-4; 7 positions agree with TRBD1. The CDR3 loop spans 23 amino acids. Trimming cost V 0 bases and J 3 bases; bases outside gene matches: 25. From germline, CDR1 is MNHGY and CDR2 SVAAGI. CDR3 region: CASSYSCRHTESGTEGANEKLFF. The CDR3, as DNA: TGTGCCAGCAGTTATTCCTGTAGGCATACTGAATCCGGGACAGAAGGGGCTAATGAAAAACTGTTTTTT.

This clonotype was seen at least ten times. This chain links TRBV7-2 with TRBJ2-7, with a tentative D call TRBD1 (5 bases). CDR1 and CDR2 from the germline V gene are SGHTA and FQGNSA. The V and J ends lost 5 bases and 0 bases respectively, with 8 bases between them. The CDR3 runs to 13 residues. The CDR3 reads CASSRGRSYEQYV. CDR3 DNA sequence: TGTGCCAGCAGCAGGGGCCGCTCCTACGAGCAGTACGTC.

This clonotype was detected only a few times. The chain couples TRBV29-1 to TRBJ2-2; D remains unclear. Trimming took 5 bases from V and 0 from J, leaving 7 bases between them. CDR3 size: 13 residues. Germline CDR1 and CDR2: SQVTM and ANQGSEA. For the CDR3, the DNA is TGCAGCGTTTGGAGCTCGAACACCGGGGAGCTGTTTTTT. Translating it yields CSVWSSNTGELFF.

This clonotype was counted at least ten times. The chain has TRBV28 and TRBJ2-1, with TRBD2 identical over 10 bases. The CDR3 is 16 residues long. Germline V gene data show CDR1 as MDHEN and CDR2 as SYDVKM. With V trimmed by 2 bases and J by 2 bases, 3 bases remained unmatched. CDR3 loop: CASSLDSGGAYNEQFF. The CDR3 DNA reads TGTGCCAGCAGTTTAGACAGCGGGGGGGCCTACAATGAGCAGTTCTTC.

This clonotype was counted at least ten times. For the CDR3, the DNA is TGTGCCAGCAGCCCACAGGGTAGGGATTCACCCCTCCACTTT. It specifies CASSPQGRDSPLHF. The chain joins TRBV14 to TRBJ1-6, with D maybe TRBD1 (6 bases). The CDR3 extends over 14 amino acids. V lost 4 bases and J lost 8, with 12 bases in between. Germline values: CDR1 SGHDN, CDR2 FVKESK. Based on the CDR3 plus reference TRBV14 and TRBJ1-6, the full variable domain is EAGVTQFPSHSVIEKGQTVTLRCDPISGHDNLYWYRRVMGKEIKFLLHFVKESKQDESGMPNNRFLAERTGGTYSTLKVQPAELEDSGVYFCASSPQGRDSPLHFGNGTRLTVT.

J is TRBJ1-4 and V is TRBV2; a weak D match, TRBD1 (6 bases). The CDR3 loop spans 15 amino acids. Germline values: CDR1 SNHLY, CDR2 FYNNEI. Trimming removed 3 bases at V and 8 bases at J, with 16 bases between. The chain's CDR3 is CASSEQGLQGEKLFF. The CDR3 nucleotides are TGTGCCAGCAGTGAGCAGGGGCTGCAGGGCGAAAAACTGTTTTTT.

The chain combines TRBV20-1 with TRBJ1-1; the D is unclear. Per germline, CDR1 DFQATT and CDR2 SNEGSKA (reference sequence). V was trimmed by 2 bases and J by 2 bases, leaving 9 bases between them. The CDR3 contains 13 residues. The CDR3 nucleotides read TGCAGTGCTAGACAGGTAACCAACACTGAAGCTTTCTTT. It yields the protein CSARQVTNTEAFF.

On this clonotype itself: A much larger clone differs by one base, so this may be a read error. The rearrangement links TRBV5-1 to TRBJ2-1; D is tentatively TRBD1 or TRBD2 (6 bases each). The germline gives CDR1 SGHRS, CDR2 YFSETQ. The CDR3 is made up of 11 amino acids. The CDR3: CPSSQGLASVF. The CDR3 coding sequence is TGCCCCAGCAGCCAGGGGCTAGCGTCAGTCTTC.

This clonotype was picked up many times. V is TRBV7-2 and J is TRBJ1-2, with D possibly being TRBD1 (6 bases). The germline gives CDR1 SGHTA, CDR2 FQGNSA. V was trimmed by 1 base and J by 8 bases, leaving 11 bases between them. The CDR3 totals 13 residues. The CDR3 DNA sequence: TGTGCCAGCAGCTTAGACAGGGCAGAAGGCTACACCTTC. As protein: CASSLDRAEGYTF.

This clonotype was recorded many times. V gene TRBV7-9 combines with J gene TRBJ2-7; unclear D gene. The V gene's germline CDR1 is SEHNR and CDR2 FQNEAQ (reference sequence). CDR3 size: 15 residues. V was clipped by 5 bases and J by 0 bases, with 14 bases between them. This CDR3 reads CASSLSASSSYEQYF. In nucleotides, the CDR3 is TGTGCCAGCAGCCTCAGTGCCAGTAGCTCCTACGAGCAGTACTTC.

The CDR3 reads CASSLAGSSGANVLTF. CDR3 nucleotides: TGTGCCAGCAGTCTGGCAGGGTCATCTGGGGCCAACGTCCTGACTTTC. The chain couples TRBV25-1 to TRBJ2-6, with TRBD1 as a possible D gene (5 bases). The V gene's germline CDR1 is MGHDK and CDR2 SYGVNS. Trimming left V 5 bases short and J 1 base short, with 12 bases between. The CDR3 is 16 amino acids.

At least ten counts were recorded for this clonotype. This chain links TRBV28 with TRBJ2-6; D call uncertain. Germline V lookup: CDR1 MDHEN, CDR2 SYDVKM. V lost 9 bases and J lost 2, with 32 bases in between. The CDR3 is 21 residues long. The CDR3 DNA reads TGTGCCAGGGGGATAGGCGGTGACTCAGTTCTGGACCCGACTGGGGCCAACGTCCTGACTTTC. Translating gives CARGIGGDSVLDPTGANVLTF.

This clonotype turned up a few times. V and J are TRBV9 and TRBJ2-5; D could derive from TRBD1 or TRBD2 (5 bases each). The CDR3 extends over 13 amino acids. V gave up 2 bases and J gave up 4 bases, with 9 bases separating them. Germline-derived CDR1 and CDR2 are SGDLS and YYNGEE. CDR3 nucleotide sequence: TGTGCCAGCAGCGTTGGGGGTTCAGAGACCCAGTACTTC. The encoded protein is CASSVGGSETQYF.

This clonotype was recorded at least ten times. The gene calls are TRBV6-2 or TRBV6-3 and TRBJ1-2; D is uncertain. The germline V gene has CDR1 MNHEY and CDR2 SVGEGT. The CDR3 length is 12 residues. Trimming pared 5 bases from V and 5 bases from J, leaving 9 bases between. The DNA of the CDR3 is TGTGCCAGCAGTCTTAAATTATATGGCTACACCTTC. It yields the protein CASSLKLYGYTF.

This clonotype came up many times. The V gene is TRBV20-1, the J gene TRBJ2-2; D not certain. With 1 base removed from V and 4 bases from J, the gap between germline ends came to 22 bases. The V gene's germline CDR1 is DFQATT and CDR2 SNEGSKA (reference sequence). This CDR3 region has 18 residues. Written as DNA, the CDR3 is TGCAGTGCTAGAGCTGGGCCAGAACCCAACCGTCTCACCGGGGAGCTGTTTTTT. It is translated as CSARAGPEPNRLTGELFF.